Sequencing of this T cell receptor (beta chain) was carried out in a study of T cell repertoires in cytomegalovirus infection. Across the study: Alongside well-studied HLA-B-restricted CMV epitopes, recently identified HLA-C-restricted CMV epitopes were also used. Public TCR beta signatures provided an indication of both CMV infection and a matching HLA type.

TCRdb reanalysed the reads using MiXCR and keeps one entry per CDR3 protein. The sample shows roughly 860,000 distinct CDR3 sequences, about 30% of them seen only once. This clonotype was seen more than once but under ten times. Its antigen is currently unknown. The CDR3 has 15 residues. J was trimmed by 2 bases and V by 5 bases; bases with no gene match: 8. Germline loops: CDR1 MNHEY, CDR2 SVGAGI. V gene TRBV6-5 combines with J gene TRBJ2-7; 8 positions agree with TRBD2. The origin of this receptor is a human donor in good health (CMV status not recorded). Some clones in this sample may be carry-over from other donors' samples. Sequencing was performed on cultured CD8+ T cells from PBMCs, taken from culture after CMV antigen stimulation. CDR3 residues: CASSTGGAGTYEQYF. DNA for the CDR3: TGTGCCAGCAGTACCGGGGGGGCGGGTACCTACGAGCAGTACTTC.